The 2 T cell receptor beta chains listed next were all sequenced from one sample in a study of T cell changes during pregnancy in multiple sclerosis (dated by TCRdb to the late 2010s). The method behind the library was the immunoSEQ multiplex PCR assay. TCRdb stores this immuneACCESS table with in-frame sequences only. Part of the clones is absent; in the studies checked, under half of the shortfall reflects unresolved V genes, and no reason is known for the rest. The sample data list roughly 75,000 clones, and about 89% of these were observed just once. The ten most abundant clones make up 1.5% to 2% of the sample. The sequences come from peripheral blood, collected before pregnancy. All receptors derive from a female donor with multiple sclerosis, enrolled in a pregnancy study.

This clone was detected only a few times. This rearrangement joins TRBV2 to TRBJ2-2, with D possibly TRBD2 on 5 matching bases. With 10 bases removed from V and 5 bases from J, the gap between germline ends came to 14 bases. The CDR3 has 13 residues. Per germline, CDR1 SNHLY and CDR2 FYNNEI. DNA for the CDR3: TGTGCCACCTCCCTAGCCGGAACCGGGGAGCTGTTTTTT. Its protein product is CATSLAGTGELFF.

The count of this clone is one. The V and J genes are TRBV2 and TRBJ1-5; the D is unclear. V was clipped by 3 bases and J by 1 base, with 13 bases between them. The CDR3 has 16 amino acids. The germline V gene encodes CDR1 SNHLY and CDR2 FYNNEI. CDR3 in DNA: TGTGCCAGCAGTGAGGGCCTGGGCAGGAGCAATCAGCCCCAGCATTTT. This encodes CASSEGLGRSNQPQHF.